These 29 T cell receptor beta chains were sequenced from one sample in a study of early T cells in non-severe SARS-CoV-2 infection (dated by TCRdb to 2020 to 2023). The method was 5' RACE. TCRdb shows the sequencer as NextSeq 500. TCRdb trimmed the raw reads at Q25, called clones with MiXCR and kept productive beta chains. Here each entry gathers all rows of one CDR3 protein and keeps the most common genes and DNA. Within this sample are approximately 30,000 distinct CDR3 sequences, with 4% to 5% of them counted one time only. In total, the top ten clones hold 7.5% to 10% of the sample. Sequenced sample: whole blood. Receptors originate from an adult who was a healthcare worker with PCR-confirmed SARS-CoV-2 infection or an uninfected control (not recorded which).

At least ten counts were recorded for this clonotype. The gene calls are TRBV30 and TRBJ1-1; a weak D match, TRBD1 (5 bases). CDR3 length: 14 amino acids. CDR1 and CDR2 from the germline V gene are GTSNPN and SVGIG (reference sequence). V shed 2 bases and J shed 3 bases, with 13 bases lying between them. The CDR3 bases are TGTGCCTGGAGTCCCCAGGGCCGGGACACTGAAGCTTTCTTT. Protein sequence: CAWSPQGRDTEAFF.

This clonotype has at least ten counts. The rearrangement links TRBV12-5 to TRBJ2-1; D is possibly TRBD2 (5 bases). The CDR3 is made up of 15 amino acids. The ends were cut back, 7 bases at V and 3 bases at J, with 16 bases in the middle. CDR1 and CDR2 (germline): LGHNT, FRNRAP. The CDR3 DNA is TGTGCTAGTGCCCCGCAAAGCGGAGGCTACAATGAGCAGTTCTTC. This gives the protein CASAPQSGGYNEQFF.

This chain joins TRBV7-2 and TRBJ2-2; maybe TRBD2 (5 bases). The germline V gene encodes CDR1 SGHTA and CDR2 FQGNSA. V dropped 5 bases and J dropped 4 bases, with 14 bases sitting between them. This CDR3 has 15 residues. CDR3 protein: CASSRGSAVTGELFF. The CDR3 nucleotides read TGTGCCAGCAGCCGAGGGAGCGCGGTCACCGGGGAGCTGTTTTTT. Looking up the rest from reference TRBV7-2 and TRBJ2-2 gives the full variable domain: GAGVSQSPSNKVTEKGKDVELRCDPISGHTALYWYRQSLGQGLEFLIYFQGNSAPDKSGLPSDRFSAERTGGSVSTLTIQRTQQEDSAVYLCASSRGSAVTGELFFGEGSRLTVL.

The chain carries TRBV7-6 and TRBJ2-3, with D maybe TRBD2 (5 bases). The germline CDR1 and CDR2 sequences are SGHVS and FNYEAQ. The CDR3 runs 17 residues. With 7 bases removed from V and 2 bases from J, the gap between germline ends came to 22 bases. CDR3: CASTPPIRSGITDTQYF. The CDR3 DNA reads as TGTGCCAGCACGCCCCCAATTCGCAGCGGCATCACAGATACGCAGTATTTT.

Ten or more counts support this clonotype. The chain has TRBV7-6 and TRBJ2-3; D possibly uses TRBD1 or TRBD2 (5 bases each). Germline values: CDR1 SGHVS, CDR2 FNYEAQ. Deletions cut 3 bases from V and 4 bases from J, with 14 bases between. There are 15 residues in the CDR3. CDR3 protein: CASSLSRGGADTQYF. The CDR3 region has the DNA TGTGCCAGCAGCTTGTCCCGGGGCGGCGCAGATACGCAGTATTTT.

This clonotype was observed a handful of times. This chain links TRBV5-6 with TRBJ2-7; D is ambiguous. The CDR3 length is 14 residues. Per the germline V gene, CDR1 is SGHDT and CDR2 is YYEEEE. V lost 4 bases, J lost 2 bases, and 13 bases lay in between. Here the CDR3 DNA reads TGTGCCAGCAGCCCGGCCGGGCGCACCTACGAGCAGTACTTC. This gives the protein CASSPAGRTYEQYF. Supplemented by reference TRBV5-6 and TRBJ2-7, the full variable domain reads DAGVTQSPTHLIKTRGQQVTLRCSPKSGHDTVSWYQQALGQGPQFIFQYYEEEERQRGNFPDRFSGHQFPNYSSELNVNALLLGDSALYLCASSPAGRTYEQYFGPGTRLTVT.

The J gene is TRBJ2-7, the V gene TRBV7-9, with TRBD1 matching over 7 bases. Germline assignment: CDR1 SEHNR and CDR2 FQNEAQ (reference sequence). V trimming: 6 bases; J trimming: 6 bases; junction bases outside the gene matches: 8. The CDR3 consists of 13 residues. Here the CDR3 reads CASRSDTGVEQYF. Written as DNA, the CDR3 is TGTGCCAGCAGGAGCGATACAGGGGTCGAGCAGTACTTC.

V gene TRBV20-1 combines with J gene TRBJ2-1; 7 bases agree with TRBD2. V shed 4 bases, J shed 2 bases, and the junction held 2 bases outside the gene matches. CDR3 size: 13 residues. Germline CDR1 is DFQATT and CDR2 is SNEGSKA (reference sequence). CDR3 loop: CSAMAGAYNEQFF. DNA of the CDR3: TGCAGTGCTATGGCGGGGGCCTACAATGAGCAGTTCTTC.

The chain has TRBV6-6 and TRBJ2-7; 9 bases are shared with TRBD1. Germline CDR1 is MNHNY and CDR2 is SVGAGI (reference sequence). This CDR3 region has 16 residues. J lost 3 bases, V lost 2 bases, and 8 bases had no gene match. The CDR3 region is CASSYPATGGSYEQYF. The DNA of the CDR3 is TGTGCCAGCAGTTACCCAGCGACAGGGGGTAGCTACGAGCAGTACTTC.

This clonotype has more than one count but fewer than ten. This chain connects TRBV7-2 to TRBJ2-5; no reliable D call. The CDR3 spans 12 residues. The germline CDR1 and CDR2 sequences are SGHTA and FQGNSA. V was cut by 4 bases and J by 4 bases, with 7 bases left in between. As DNA, the CDR3 is TGTGCCAGCAGCTATAGAGCAGAGACCCAGTACTTC. It is translated as CASSYRAETQYF.

This rearrangement joins TRBV5-6 to TRBJ2-7; 7 bases align to TRBD1. Germline loops: CDR1 SGHDT, CDR2 YYEEEE. The V and J ends lost 4 bases and 2 bases, in that order; junction bases with no gene match: 9. The CDR3 runs 15 residues. CDR3 bases: TGTGCCAGCAGCCGCCCCGGGACAGTTGCCTACGAGCAGTACTTC. Translated, it gives CASSRPGTVAYEQYF.

This clonotype was seen many times. The genes are TRBV12-3 or TRBV12-4 and TRBJ2-5; 7 positions agree with TRBD1. V was pared by 6 bases and J by 2 bases, with 9 bases of the junction left unmatched. The CDR3 is made up of 15 amino acids. DNA of the CDR3: TGTGCCAGCAGGCAGACAGGGTCGGGTCAAGAGACCCAGTACTTC. Translated: CASRQTGSGQETQYF.

The V call is TRBV11-2, the J call TRBJ2-3; D is ambiguous. This CDR3 has 13 amino acids. CDR1 and CDR2 from the germline V gene are SGHAT and FQNNGV. Trimming took 5 bases from V and 2 from J, leaving 8 bases between them. The CDR3 DNA follows: TGTGCCAGCAGCGTTATTCCCACAGATACGCAGTATTTT. Translation: CASSVIPTDTQYF.

This clonotype has ten or more counts. V and J are TRBV7-3 and TRBJ2-1; 12 bases are shared with TRBD2. CDR1 and CDR2 from the germline V gene are SGHTA and FQGTGA. The junction had 4 bases not matched to a gene; V was cut back by 2 bases and J by 8 bases. The CDR3 loop spans 15 amino acids. CDR3 sequence reads: CASSLLAGGQDEQFF. CDR3 nucleotide sequence: TGTGCCAGCAGCTTACTAGCGGGGGGGCAAGATGAGCAGTTCTTC. The full variable domain, rest sourced from reference TRBV7-3 and TRBJ2-1, is GAGVSQTPSNKVTEKGKYVELRCDPISGHTALYWYRQSLGQGPEFLIYFQGTGAADDSGLPNDRFFAVRPEGSVSTLKIQRTERGDSAVYLCASSLLAGGQDEQFFGPGTRLTVL.

V usage is TRBV11-2 and J usage is TRBJ2-5; 7 positions match TRBD2. CDR3 length: 15 residues. Trimming took 1 base from V and 5 from J; bases not matched to a gene: 7. From germline, CDR1 is SGHAT and CDR2 FQNNGV. Written as DNA, the CDR3 is TGTGCCAGCAGCTTAGCGTGGCAGGGAGGGGAGACCCAGTACTTC. Translated, it gives CASSLAWQGGETQYF.

This clonotype has at least ten counts. The chain has TRBV28 and TRBJ2-2; 8 nucleotides line up with TRBD2. The germline gives CDR1 MDHEN, CDR2 SYDVKM. The ends lost 2 bases at V and 5 bases at J; junction bases unmatched: 4. This CDR3 comprises 15 residues. CDR3 coding DNA: TGTGCCAGCAGTTTACCGGGGGGGCGGACCGGGGAGCTGTTTTTT. Protein sequence: CASSLPGGRTGELFF.

This clonotype was seen a few times. This rearrangement joins TRBV12-3 or TRBV12-4 to TRBJ1-6, with TRBD1 matching over 7 bases. Trimming removed 6 bases from V and 7 bases from J; junction bases left unmatched: 6. The CDR3 loop spans 14 amino acids. The CDR3 region has the DNA TGTGCCAGCAGGAGGGACAGCGGCAATTCACCCCTCCACTTT. It specifies CASRRDSGNSPLHF.

This clonotype was seen ten or more times. The genes are TRBV12-3 or TRBV12-4 and TRBJ1-1; D is possibly TRBD1 (5 bases). The CDR3 consists of 14 residues. V lost 3 bases and J lost 8, with 16 bases in between. Written as DNA, the CDR3 is TGTGCCAGCAGTTTTACCCCGGCCAGGACAGAAGCTTTCTTT. This codes for CASSFTPARTEAFF.

This clonotype was recorded many times. V and J are TRBV7-9 and TRBJ1-1, with 7 bases identical to TRBD1. V was clipped by 1 base and J by 8 bases; unmatched bases: 10. CDR3 length: 15 amino acids. CDR1 SEHNR and CDR2 FQNEAQ come from the germline V gene (reference sequence). The CDR3 DNA reads as TGTGCCAGCAGCTTAGAGGTATTGGCGGGACAGGAAGCTTTCTTT. It encodes CASSLEVLAGQEAFF.

This clonotype was picked up a small number of times. The gene calls are TRBV7-9 and TRBJ2-5; the match to TRBD2 covers 7 bases. The J segment lost 1 base and the V segment lost 10 bases, leaving 3 bases of the junction unmatched. Germline V gene lookup returns CDR1 SEHNR and CDR2 FQNEAQ (reference sequence). The CDR3 has 12 residues. The CDR3 DNA sequence: TGTGCCACGACTAGCCGCCAAGAGACCCAGTACTTC. Amino acids: CATTSRQETQYF.

This clonotype was detected a few times. The chain joins TRBV6-2 or TRBV6-3 to TRBJ1-2, with a tentative D call TRBD1 (6 bases). V lost 7 bases to trimming and J lost 0 bases, with 18 bases between them. The CDR3 contains 16 residues. Germline CDR1 is MNHEY and CDR2 is SVGEGT. CDR3 in DNA: TGTGCCAGCACTATACTATCGACAGGACCTAACTATGGCTACACCTTC. Its translation: CASTILSTGPNYGYTF.

This clonotype was found a few times. The chain employs TRBV7-2 and TRBJ2-1; TRBD2 is a possible D gene (6 bases). Per the germline V gene, CDR1 is SGHTA and CDR2 is FQGNSA. Trimming stripped 2 bases from V and 2 bases from J, with 13 bases between. The CDR3 spans 16 residues. The CDR3 bases are TGTGCCAGCAGCTTAAGGCCGACTAGTGCCTACAATGAGCAGTTCTTC. This translates into CASSLRPTSAYNEQFF.

This clonotype was counted a few times. CDR3 in amino acids: CASSQQGPYEQYF. The CDR3 nucleotides read TGTGCCAGCAGCCAACAGGGTCCCTACGAGCAGTACTTC. V usage is TRBV14 and J usage is TRBJ2-7; the D gene is possibly TRBD1 (5 bases). Germline CDR1 is SGHDN and CDR2 is FVKESK. The CDR3 length is 13 residues. V was clipped by 2 bases and J by 2 bases, with 7 bases between them.

This clonotype has ten or more counts. The chain couples TRBV30 to TRBJ2-7; D perhaps matches TRBD2 (5 bases). The CDR3 extends over 12 amino acids. Germline values: CDR1 GTSNPN, CDR2 SVGIG (reference sequence). Deletions cut 5 bases from V and 2 bases from J, with 10 bases between. CDR3: CAWAGLTYEQYF. Written as DNA, the CDR3 is TGTGCCTGGGCGGGCCTGACCTACGAGCAGTACTTC.

This clonotype was observed a few times. The V gene is TRBV20-1, the J gene TRBJ1-5; D is perhaps TRBD1 (6 bases). Germline V gene lookup returns CDR1 DFQATT and CDR2 SNEGSKA (reference sequence). The V end lost 5 bases, the J end lost 2 bases, and 13 bases lay between the germline ends. There are 14 residues in the CDR3. The CDR3 here is CSAAEGGGNQPQHF. The CDR3 DNA is TGCAGTGCTGCTGAAGGGGGGGGCAATCAGCCCCAGCATTTT.

This clonotype was found a few times. V and J are TRBV11-2 and TRBJ2-7; D may be TRBD1 or TRBD2 (5 bases each). Trimming removed 5 bases at V and 4 bases at J, with 21 bases between. The CDR3 has 16 amino acids. Germline V gene sequence: CDR1 SGHAT, CDR2 FQNNGV. The CDR3 region is CASSPSPGPVFYEQYF. The CDR3 DNA reads TGTGCCAGCAGCCCCAGTCCGGGACCGGTCTTTTACGAGCAGTACTTC.

There are many counts of this clonotype. V usage is TRBV20-1 and J usage is TRBJ2-5, with 10 bases matching TRBD2. This CDR3 region has 14 residues. V shed 4 bases, J shed 5 bases, and the junction held 7 bases outside the gene matches. The germline V gene has CDR1 DFQATT and CDR2 SNEGSKA (reference sequence). The DNA of the CDR3 is TGCAGTGCTAAAGCGGGGGGGCCCGAGGAGACCCAGTACTTC. Translated, it gives CSAKAGGPEETQYF.

This clonotype came up many times. V is TRBV27 and J is TRBJ1-4; D remains unclear. CDR3 length equals 14 residues. In germline, CDR1 is MNHEY, CDR2 SMNVEV (reference sequence). The V end lost 3 bases, the J end lost 3 bases, and 8 bases lay between the germline ends. CDR3 nucleotide sequence: TGTGCCAGCAGTTTGTTGGGGTCTAATGAAAAACTGTTTTTT. Translating gives CASSLLGSNEKLFF.

V usage is TRBV4-1 and J usage is TRBJ1-5; D not resolved. The CDR3 spans 15 residues. The V end lost 0 bases, the J end lost 0 bases, and 6 bases lay between the germline ends. CDR1 is MGHRA, CDR2 YSYEKL, per germline. In DNA, the CDR3 is TGCGCCAGCAGCCAAGATCGCTTTAGCAATCAGCCCCAGCATTTT. This codes for CASSQDRFSNQPQHF.